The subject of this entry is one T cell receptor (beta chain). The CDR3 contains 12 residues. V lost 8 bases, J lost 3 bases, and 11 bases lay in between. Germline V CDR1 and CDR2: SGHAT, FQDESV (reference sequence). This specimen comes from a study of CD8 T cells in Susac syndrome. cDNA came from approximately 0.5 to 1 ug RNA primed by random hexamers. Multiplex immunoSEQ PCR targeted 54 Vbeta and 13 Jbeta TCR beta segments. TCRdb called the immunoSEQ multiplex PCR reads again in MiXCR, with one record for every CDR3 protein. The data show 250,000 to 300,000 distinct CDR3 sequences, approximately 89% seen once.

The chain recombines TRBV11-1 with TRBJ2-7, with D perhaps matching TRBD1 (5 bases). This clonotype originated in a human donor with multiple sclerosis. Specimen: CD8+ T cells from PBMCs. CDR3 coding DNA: TGTGCCAGCGGTGGGGCCCTCTACGAGCAGTACTTC. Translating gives CASGGALYEQYF.